This T cell receptor (beta chain) was sequenced for a study of T cells in Graves' hyperthyroidism and ophthalmopathy. RNA transcripts yielded amplified TCR beta CDR3 regions. First-round RT-PCR with HTBI primers amplified the TCR CDR3 region. TCRdb re-called the multiplex PCR reads with MiXCR, one entry per CDR3 protein. The table shows 550,000 to 800,000 distinct CDR3 sequences, with around 16% occurring only once. This clonotype was observed a handful of times. Its antigen remains unknown. Overall study results and limits: Blood samples included most of the expanded thyroid clonotypes exceeding 0.001.

Stability of Graves' hyperthyroidism was defined as absent ophthalmopathy progression within 18 months. Each patient was aged 18 to 65 and had newly diagnosed hyperthyroidism of under 2 months' duration. From approximately 9.3 ml of fresh peripheral blood, PBMCs were isolated. What was sequenced was blood. The sequence derives from a man aged 50 to 59 with Graves' hyperthyroidism.

The DNA of the CDR3 is TGTGCCAGCAGCCAAGGCGGGGGGGCGGGACTAATTCAGTTCTTC. This translates into CASSQGGGAGLIQFF. The chain carries TRBV3-1 and TRBJ2-4, with 9 bases fitting TRBD2. The assigned J gene may be wrong: the sequence end matches TRBJ2-1 better. The CDR3 contains 15 residues. Per germline, CDR1 LGHDT and CDR2 YNNKEL (reference sequence).